The entry below gives a single T cell receptor beta chain sequence along with its context. Its antigen is not identified. CDR3 length: 15 amino acids. Trimming removed 1 base from V and 8 bases from J; junction bases left unmatched: 5. From germline, CDR1 is MGHDK and CDR2 SYGVNS. Data came from immunoSEQ multiplex PCR; TCRdb stores just in-frame clones and leaves some out. The table lists around 3,000 clones, roughly 87% of them singletons. These data belong to a study of immune evolution from preneoplasia to lung adenocarcinoma. Between the mid-2010s and the late 2010s, patients underwent resection in Japan or China. Two lung cancer pathologists independently confirmed each histologic diagnosis. Study observations and caveats: Later-stage lesions appeared to have more T cells, more diversity, less clonality.

The source is a person between 35 and 49 years old with lung adenocarcinoma. The sample consisted of FFPE adjacent normal lung tissue. The chain is built from TRBV25-1 and TRBJ1-6; 7 bases agree with TRBD1. The CDR3 nucleotides read TGTGCCAGCAGTGAATTTAAGGGACAGCATTCACCCCTCCACTTT. As protein: CASSEFKGQHSPLHF.